This TCR beta chain was sequenced in a study of identical twins. Overall study results and limits: Models underestimated how often monozygotic twins shared out-of-frame TCR alpha. One should note that invariant MAIT and iNKT cells could partly confound zero-insertion analyses. Alpha sequences that were out-of-frame and twin-shared showed an excess of low generation probability.

Each CDR3 protein is one row after TCRdb ran MiXCR on the 5' RACE reads. This table has 250,000 or so distinct CDR3 sequences, 5.5% to 7% appearing once. Note on this clonotype: Its antigen is currently unknown.

The CDR3 totals 19 residues. CDR1 and CDR2 from the germline V gene are MGHDK and SYGVNS. Trimming at V came to 7 bases and at J to 0 bases, leaving 15 bases not matched to a gene. The same specimen was also included in a second study, on yellow fever vaccine responses in identical twins.

Sequencing was done on a sample of memory (CD45RO+) T cells sorted from blood. The receptor comes from a woman between 18 and 29 years old in good health. The rearrangement uses TRBV25-1 and TRBJ2-1; 10 bases fit TRBD2. CDR3 sequence (DNA): TGTGCCAGCACCCAACCAGCGGGAGGGCCAAATCGCTCCTACAATGAGCAGTTCTTC. Translation: CASTQPAGGPNRSYNEQFF.